This T cell receptor (beta chain) was captured in a study of cytomegalovirus exposure and HLA in healthy donors (dated 2017 in TCRdb). About the study as a whole: An earlier analysis of 587 of the donors reported approximately 280 Gb of sequence data and 117 million unique TCR beta sequences obtained from around 170 million T cells. Along with the roughly 700-subject first cohort, a separate validation cohort of more than 90 different subjects was used. The T cell repertoires of several hundred subjects were profiled by immunosequencing and related to cytomegalovirus serostatus. Donor age, sex, ethnicity and CMV serostatus were collected together with the repertoire data. An early release covering more than 500 HLA-typed donors comprised about 320 gigabases of sequencing data and around 80 million unique TCR sequences. An earlier analysis of several hundred of the donors applied high-throughput TCR beta sequencing to assess whether each TCR beta V gene segment acted as functional or pseudogenic. All discovery cohort repertoires had been generated on a single sequencing platform. Genome-wide SNP genotypes for about 55% of the roughly 670 donors were used in a later genetic analysis, which treated that subset as a discovery cohort. In a later analysis, previously published TCR beta repertoires from 550 to 700 donors were re-analyzed and high-resolution HLA genotyping was added so that TCR occurrence patterns could be studied. Several DR-DQ haplotypes were handled as single units for association and clustering, since linkage in the cohort was strong. The genetic ancestry cluster associated with self-reported Caucasian donors included over 80% of the 398 genotyped donors. High-throughput TCR immunosequencing, statistical association of individual TCRs with disease status, and machine learning were combined to predict cytomegalovirus infection status. Across 300 to 500 genotyped donors of the cohort, an average of roughly 230,000 unique TCR beta nucleotide sequences per donor were sequenced, and 15% to 20% of those sequences were non-productive. The number of typed donors differed by locus: about 620-640 for A, B, C, DRB1 and DQB1; some 540 for DQA1; 600 to 610 for DPA1; and some 470 for DPB1. In the later analysis, no new phenotypic data were used to find candidate immune exposures; instead, reliance was placed on TCR beta sequences and their occurrence across donors. The study aimed to test whether signatures of past pathogen exposure could be identified by cataloging public T cell receptors. HLA typing covered class I and class II loci at four-digit resolution. Overall study outcomes, separate from this receptor: Some IMGT-functional V segments, including TRBV6-2 and TRBV6-3, could not be told apart with the 87-base-pair reads, so those segments were excluded. A later analysis found that HLA-associated TCR beta chains were more clonally expanded and had lower generation probabilities than equally common non-associated chains. According to a later genetic analysis, donors in an Asian-associated ancestry cluster had fewer N-insertions in productive TCRs than the approximately 650-donor mean. In a later genetic analysis, a missense DCLRE1C variant was associated with V-gene and J-gene trimming of TCR beta chains, and the association was replicated in an independent cohort. A further reported finding was that TCR beta sequences accurately predicted the HLA-A and HLA-B alleles for most subjects in the first cohort. A cluster of highly shared sequence variants was judged likely to represent a technical artifact of the sequencing pipeline. The classifier was reported to diagnose cytomegalovirus status with high specificity and sensitivity in both the original and validation cohorts. In a later analysis, most CMV-associated TCR beta chains were found to appear HLA-restricted, with HLA associations seemingly driven largely by CMV exposure. When HLA alleles, especially DR and DQ, strongly co-occurred, TCR associations were difficult to assign to individual alleles. In an earlier analysis of fewer than 700 of the donors, most TCR beta V segments appeared in productive rearrangements about 87% or about 30% of the time, broadly matching IMGT annotations. A total of fewer than 200 TCR beta chains were listed by the study as associated with cytomegalovirus. Because some donors lacked HLA typing at each locus, the association tests relied only on the typed subset. The earlier analysis of some 540 of the donors excluded 15 to 20 rarely observed V segments, including chromosome 9 orphons, because counts were too low. This cohort had only TCR beta chains sequenced, and the lack of alpha or paired-chain data limited which features could be detected. A later analysis associated 16,951 TCR beta sequences with specific HLA alleles at a false discovery rate of 0.05. Roughly uniform sequencing depth across donors was assumed in presence/absence analyses, although this assumption may not hold. Several of the top co-occurrence clusters appeared to be linked to parvovirus B19, influenza, CMV and Epstein-Barr virus, according to a later analysis. In vitro tests confirmed that a few of the cytomegalovirus-associated TCR beta chains recognize cytomegalovirus antigens. Linkage disequilibrium might explain the correlated functional status among segregating V segments, but an unknown experimental factor could not be ruled out. While some public TCRs were present in many individuals, most TCR sequences turned up only very rarely across donors. A later analysis found that TCR association rates varied across HLA loci, with DRB1 alleles showing the most associated TCRs and HLA-C alleles the fewest. Immune exposure information for the cohort was limited to CMV serostatus. It was suggested by the authors that the approach could potentially be generalized to other disease states and immunological phenotypes.

V is reduced by 5 bases and J by 3 bases, leaving a spacing of 7 bases between them. The germline V gene encodes CDR1 SEHNR and CDR2 FQNEAQ (reference sequence). Including cysteine and phenylalanine, the CDR3 has 12 amino acids. Just CDR3 DNA is preserved here, 36 bases in frame from base 1. The library was made by the immunoSEQ multiplex PCR assay. A mixture of 60 forward primers for TCR Vbeta segments and 13 reverse primers for TCR Jbeta segments was used in the multiplex PCR. The CDR3 region of rearranged TCR beta genes was amplified from genomic DNA with a multiplex PCR assay. The Illumina HiSeq System was used to sequence the amplified TCR beta libraries as 87-base-pair reads. The authors processed their data as follows. In a later analysis, tens of millions of unique TCR beta chains were counted across the roughly 610 repertoires, and roughly 10 million of these chains were shared by at least two donors. A nearest-neighbor algorithm error-corrected the raw reads and collapsed the reads into unique sequences, merging closely related sequences to remove PCR and sequencing errors. V, D and J gene segments were assigned by aligning CDR3 sequences to IMGT reference sequences. For a sequence to be retained, a match of at least six nucleotides to both a V gene segment and a J gene segment was required. A rearrangement counted as productive if the CDR3 had no stop codons and remained in frame with V and J, and every other rearrangement counted as non-productive. CDR3 was defined by IMGT convention, running from the second conserved V-encoded cysteine to the conserved J-encoded phenylalanine. In an earlier analysis of around 570 of the donors, sequences lacking an unambiguous match to a single V gene segment were excluded. An earlier analysis of a few hundred of the donors called V segments functional above 56.7% productive rearrangements and segregating when the between-donor standard deviation exceeded 5%. A statistical classification framework was built to diagnose cytomegalovirus status from the catalog of TCR beta chain sequences. In a later analysis, TCR nucleotide sequences were compared against IMGT/GENE-DB human TR gene sequences so that V and J genes could be assigned. A later analysis assigned CDR3 sequences and most-parsimonious VDJ recombination scenarios with the TCRdist pipeline. In a later analysis, each TCR beta chain was defined by its CDR3 amino acid sequence together with its V-gene family, and reads without a unique V-gene family were excluded. In a later analysis, approximately 640 highly shared, low-generation-probability nucleotide sequences were removed to address suspected cross-contamination and a sequencing artifact. In a later analysis, a clonal expansion index for each public chain was calculated from normalized within-repertoire ranks of inferred template counts. Generation probabilities in a later analysis came from a VDJ recombination model fitted to out-of-frame rearrangements, and those results were checked against IGoR. Hypergeometric tests were used in a later analysis to score TCR-TCR, TCR-HLA and TCR-CMV co-occurrence, with a repertoire-size bias correction applied to the TCR pairs. To estimate false discovery rates, a later analysis permuted the HLA or CMV assignments 20 times. A later analysis grouped co-occurring TCRs with DBSCAN, adding TCRdist sequence similarity when clustering within HLA-allele-positive subsets. Co-occurrence clustering excluded repertoires with fewer than 30,000 or more than 120,000 public chains, plus five with anomalous nucleotide sharing. TCRdb's version of the immuneACCESS table is confined to in-frame rearrangements and falls short of the full clone set. An unresolved V gene accounts for under half of the shortfall where checked; the remainder is of unknown origin. V, J and clone size were drawn from that table, and D and trimming were deduced from the DNA. For this sample there are some 85,000 clones; around 78% appear just once. 5.9% of the sample comes from the top ten.

The cohort consisted of 650 to 700 healthy bone marrow donors. All cohort members were sampled while nominally healthy, although unrecorded immune exposures were likely present. The donor was CMV seropositive and belonged to the group of 270 or so seropositive cohort members. A peripheral blood sample was collected from each donor, and TCR beta sequencing was performed on peripheral blood mononuclear cells. The Qiagen DNeasy Blood Extraction Kit was used to extract genomic DNA from the blood cell samples. As to this clone: No cognate antigen has been identified for it. No clone much larger than this one lies a single base away; base qualities are absent.

This sequence was found in a man aged 18-30 years in good health and CMV-seropositive. The chain links TRBV7-9 with TRBJ1-2; the D gene is unclear. The material sequenced was PBMCs. For the CDR3, the sequence is CASSPTDYGYTF. At the DNA level, the sequence is TGTGCCAGCAGCCCAACAGACTATGGCTACACCTTC.